This TCR beta chain is drawn from a study of CD8+ T cells in alopecia areata. Study findings and constraints: A large proportion of expanded lesional clones were detected persisting in scalp and blood during tofacitinib.

Treatment of the sample: oral pan-JAK inhibitor, 5-10 mg twice daily. Patients with alopecia areata provided lesional scalp punch biopsies as well as peripheral blood. Per the germline V gene, CDR1 is SGHVS and CDR2 is FQNEAQ. Trimming pared 4 bases from V and 3 bases from J, leaving 13 bases between. The CDR3 runs to 14 residues. Once RNA had been extracted, it was reverse transcribed into cDNA to act as the sequencing template. Here immunoSEQ multiplex PCR was the method, and the copy in TCRdb shows in-frame clones only, minus some. The data hold around 170,000 clones, with 51% observed a single time. With regard to this clone: The antigen remains undetermined.

The V call is TRBV7-8, the J call TRBJ2-7; D is possibly TRBD1 (6 bases). The TCR was taken from a human donor with alopecia areata. The sample was CD8+ T cells sorted from blood, taken around week 54, from a patient treated with tofacitinib. The CDR3 region has the DNA TGTGCCAGCAGCTCCGGGGACACTTACTACGAGCAGTACTTC. Residues: CASSSGDTYYEQYF.